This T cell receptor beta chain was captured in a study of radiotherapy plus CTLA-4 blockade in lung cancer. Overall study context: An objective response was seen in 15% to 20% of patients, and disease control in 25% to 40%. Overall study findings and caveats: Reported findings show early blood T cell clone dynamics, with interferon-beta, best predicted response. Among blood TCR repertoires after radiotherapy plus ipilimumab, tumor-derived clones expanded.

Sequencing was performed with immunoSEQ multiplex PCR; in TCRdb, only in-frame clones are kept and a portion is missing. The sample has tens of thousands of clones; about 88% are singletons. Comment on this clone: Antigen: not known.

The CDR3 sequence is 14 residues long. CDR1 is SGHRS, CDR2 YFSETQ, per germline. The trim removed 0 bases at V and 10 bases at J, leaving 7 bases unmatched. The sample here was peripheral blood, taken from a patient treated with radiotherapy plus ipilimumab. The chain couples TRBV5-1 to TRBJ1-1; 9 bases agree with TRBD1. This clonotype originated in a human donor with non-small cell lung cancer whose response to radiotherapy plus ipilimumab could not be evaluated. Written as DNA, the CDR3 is TGCGCCAGCAGCTTGGATCCCCGACAGGGGGGAGCTTTCTTT. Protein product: CASSLDPRQGGAFF.